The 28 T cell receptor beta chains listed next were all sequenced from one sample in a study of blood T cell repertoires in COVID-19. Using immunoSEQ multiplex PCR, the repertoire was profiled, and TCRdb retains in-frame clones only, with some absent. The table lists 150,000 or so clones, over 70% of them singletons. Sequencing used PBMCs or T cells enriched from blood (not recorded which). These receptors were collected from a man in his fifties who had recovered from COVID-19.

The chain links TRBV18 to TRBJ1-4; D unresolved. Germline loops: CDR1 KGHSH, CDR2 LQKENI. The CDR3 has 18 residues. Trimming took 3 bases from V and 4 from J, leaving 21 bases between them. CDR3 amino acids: CASSPSQNSGSGNEKLFF. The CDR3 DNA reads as TGTGCCAGCTCACCCTCCCAAAACTCTGGCAGCGGTAATGAAAAACTGTTTTTT.

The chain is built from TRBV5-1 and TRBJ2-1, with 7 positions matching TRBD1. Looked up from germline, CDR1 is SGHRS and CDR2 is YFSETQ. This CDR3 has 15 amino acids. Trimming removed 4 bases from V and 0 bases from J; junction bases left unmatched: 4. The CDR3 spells CASSVQGSSYNEQFF. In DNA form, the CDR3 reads TGCGCCAGCAGCGTACAGGGGAGCTCCTACAATGAGCAGTTCTTC.

The CDR3 nucleotides are TGTGCCAGCAGCTCCACCTTAGGGGGGGCCGGGGAGCTGTTTTTT. It translates to CASSSTLGGAGELFF. The chain couples TRBV11-3 to TRBJ2-2, with D perhaps matching TRBD2 (7 bases). The CDR3 is 15 amino acids. Between the trimmed V and J ends, which lost 4 bases and 6 bases, there was a span of 15 bases. CDR1 SGHNT and CDR2 YENEEA come from the germline V gene.

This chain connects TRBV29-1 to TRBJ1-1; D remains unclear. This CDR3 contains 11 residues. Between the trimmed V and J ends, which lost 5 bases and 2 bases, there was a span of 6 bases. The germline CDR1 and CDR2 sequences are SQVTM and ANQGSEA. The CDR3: CSVLLNTEAFF. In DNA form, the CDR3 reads TGCAGCGTTCTTCTTAACACTGAAGCTTTCTTT. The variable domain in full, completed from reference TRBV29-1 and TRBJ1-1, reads SAVISQKPSRDICQRGTSLTIQCQVDSQVTMMFWYRQQPGQSLTLIATANQGSEATYESGFVIDKFPISRPNLTFSTLTVSNMSPEDSSIYLCSVLLNTEAFFGQGTRLTVV.

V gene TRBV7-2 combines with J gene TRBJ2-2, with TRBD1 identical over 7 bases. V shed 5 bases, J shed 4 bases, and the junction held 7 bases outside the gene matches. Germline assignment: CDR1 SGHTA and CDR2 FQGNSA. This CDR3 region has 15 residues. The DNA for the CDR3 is TGTGCCAGCAGCCGCCGACAGGGCGGCACCGGGGAGCTGTTTTTT. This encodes CASSRRQGGTGELFF.

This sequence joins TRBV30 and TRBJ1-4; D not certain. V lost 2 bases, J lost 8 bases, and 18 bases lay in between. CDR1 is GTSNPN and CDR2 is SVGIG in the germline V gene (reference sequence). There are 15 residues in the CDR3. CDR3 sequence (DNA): TGTGCCTGGAGTCCTTGGACGGAGGGAGGAGAAAAACTGTTTTTT. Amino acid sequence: CAWSPWTEGGEKLFF.

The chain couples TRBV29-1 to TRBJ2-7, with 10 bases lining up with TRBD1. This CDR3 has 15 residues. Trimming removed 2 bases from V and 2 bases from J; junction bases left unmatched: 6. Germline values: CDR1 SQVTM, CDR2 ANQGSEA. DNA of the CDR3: TGCAGCGTTGAATCCGGGACAGGGGATACCTACGAGCAGTACTTC. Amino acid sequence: CSVESGTGDTYEQYF.

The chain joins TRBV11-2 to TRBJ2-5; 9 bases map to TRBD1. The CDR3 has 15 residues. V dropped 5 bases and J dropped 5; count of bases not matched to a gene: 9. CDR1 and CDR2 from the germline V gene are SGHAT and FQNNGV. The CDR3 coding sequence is TGTGCCAGCAGCACCGGGACAGGGTTTTTGGAGACCCAGTACTTC. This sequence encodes CASSTGTGFLETQYF.

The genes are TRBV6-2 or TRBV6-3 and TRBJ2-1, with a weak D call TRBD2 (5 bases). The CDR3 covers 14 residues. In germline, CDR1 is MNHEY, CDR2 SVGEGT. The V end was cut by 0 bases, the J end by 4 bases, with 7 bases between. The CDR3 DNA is TGTGCCAGCAGTTACTCGACGGGGTACAATGAGCAGTTCTTC. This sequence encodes CASSYSTGYNEQFF.

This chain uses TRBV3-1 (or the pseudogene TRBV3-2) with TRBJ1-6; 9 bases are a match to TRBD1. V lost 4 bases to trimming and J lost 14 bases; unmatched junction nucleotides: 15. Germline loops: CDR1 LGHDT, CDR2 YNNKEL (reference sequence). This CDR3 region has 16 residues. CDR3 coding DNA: TGTGCCAGCAGCCCCGGGACAGGGCTCCCCCGTGAGGCCCTCCACTTT. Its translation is CASSPGTGLPREALHF.

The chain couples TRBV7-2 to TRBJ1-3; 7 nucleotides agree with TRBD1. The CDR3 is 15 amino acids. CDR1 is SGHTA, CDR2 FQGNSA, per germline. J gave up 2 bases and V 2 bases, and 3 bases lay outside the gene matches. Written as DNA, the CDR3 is TGTGCCAGCAGCTTACAGGGGGAGGCTGGAAACACCATATATTTT. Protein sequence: CASSLQGEAGNTIYF.

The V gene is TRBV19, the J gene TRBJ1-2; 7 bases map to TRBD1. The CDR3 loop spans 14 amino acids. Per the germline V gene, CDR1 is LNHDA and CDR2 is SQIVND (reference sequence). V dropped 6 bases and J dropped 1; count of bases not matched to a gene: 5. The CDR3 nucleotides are TGTGCCAGTAGCCCGACAGGGAGTAACTATGGCTACACCTTC. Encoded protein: CASSPTGSNYGYTF.

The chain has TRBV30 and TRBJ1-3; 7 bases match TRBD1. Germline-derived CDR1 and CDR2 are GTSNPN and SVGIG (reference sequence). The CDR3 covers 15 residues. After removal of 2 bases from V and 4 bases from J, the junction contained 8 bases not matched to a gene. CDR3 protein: CAWSPGTDKGNTIYF. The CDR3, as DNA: TGTGCCTGGAGTCCTGGGACAGACAAGGGAAACACCATATATTTT.

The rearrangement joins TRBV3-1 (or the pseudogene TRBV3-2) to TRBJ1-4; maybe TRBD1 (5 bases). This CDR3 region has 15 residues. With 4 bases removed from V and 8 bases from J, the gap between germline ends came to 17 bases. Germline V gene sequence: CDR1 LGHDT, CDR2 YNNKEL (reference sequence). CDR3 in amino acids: CASSLDGTMGEKLFF. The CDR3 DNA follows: TGTGCCAGCAGCCTAGACGGGACTATGGGAGAAAAACTGTTTTTT.

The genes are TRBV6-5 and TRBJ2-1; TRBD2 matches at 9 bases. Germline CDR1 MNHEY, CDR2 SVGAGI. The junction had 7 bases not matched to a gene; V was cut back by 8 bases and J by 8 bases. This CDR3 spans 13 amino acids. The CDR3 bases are TGTGCCAGCGGTAGCGGGAGTTTCCATGAGCAGTTCTTC. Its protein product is CASGSGSFHEQFF.

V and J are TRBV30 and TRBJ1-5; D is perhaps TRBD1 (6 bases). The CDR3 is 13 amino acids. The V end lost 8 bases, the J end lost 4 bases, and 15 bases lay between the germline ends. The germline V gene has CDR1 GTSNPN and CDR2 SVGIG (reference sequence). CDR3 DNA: TGTGCCCACTCAATTGACAGGAATCAGCCCCAGCATTTT. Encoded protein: CAHSIDRNQPQHF.

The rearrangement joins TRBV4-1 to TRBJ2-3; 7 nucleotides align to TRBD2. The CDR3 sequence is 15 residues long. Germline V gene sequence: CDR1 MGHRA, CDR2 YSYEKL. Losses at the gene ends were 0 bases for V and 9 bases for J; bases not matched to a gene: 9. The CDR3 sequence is CASSQELGGSRTQYF. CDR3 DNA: TGCGCCAGCAGCCAAGAACTGGGGGGGTCTAGGACGCAGTATTTT.

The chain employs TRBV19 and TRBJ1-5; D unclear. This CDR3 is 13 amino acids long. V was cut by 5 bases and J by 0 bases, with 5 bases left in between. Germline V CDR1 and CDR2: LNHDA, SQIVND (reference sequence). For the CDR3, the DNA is TGTGCCAGTAGTCTTAATAGCAATCAGCCCCAGCATTTT. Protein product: CASSLNSNQPQHF.

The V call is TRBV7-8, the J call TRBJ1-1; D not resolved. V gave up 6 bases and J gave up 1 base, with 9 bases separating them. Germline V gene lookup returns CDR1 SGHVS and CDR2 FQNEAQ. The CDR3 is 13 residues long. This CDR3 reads CASRDYSNTEAFF. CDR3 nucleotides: TGTGCCAGCAGGGACTACTCGAACACTGAAGCTTTCTTT.

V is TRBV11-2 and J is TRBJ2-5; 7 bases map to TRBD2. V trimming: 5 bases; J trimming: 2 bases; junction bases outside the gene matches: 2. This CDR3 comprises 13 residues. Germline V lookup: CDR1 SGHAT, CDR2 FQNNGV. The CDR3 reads CASSRGRQETQYF. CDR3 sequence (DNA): TGTGCCAGCAGCCGCGGGAGACAAGAGACCCAGTACTTC.

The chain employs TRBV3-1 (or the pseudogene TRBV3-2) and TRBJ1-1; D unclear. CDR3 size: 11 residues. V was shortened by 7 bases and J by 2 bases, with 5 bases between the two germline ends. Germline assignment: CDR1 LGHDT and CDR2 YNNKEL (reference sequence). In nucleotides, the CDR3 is TGTGCCAGCACCCGTAACACTGAAGCTTTCTTT. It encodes CASTRNTEAFF.

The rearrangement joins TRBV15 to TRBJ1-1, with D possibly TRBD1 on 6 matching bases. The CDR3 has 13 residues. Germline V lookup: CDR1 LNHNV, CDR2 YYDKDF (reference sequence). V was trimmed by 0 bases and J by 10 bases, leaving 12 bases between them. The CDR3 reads CATSRDVEGVAFF. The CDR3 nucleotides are TGTGCCACCAGCAGAGATGTTGAGGGGGTAGCTTTCTTT.

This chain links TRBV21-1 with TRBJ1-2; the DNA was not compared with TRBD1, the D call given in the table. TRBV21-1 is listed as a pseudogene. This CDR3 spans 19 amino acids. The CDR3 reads CASSSRCTGTETDGDGYTF. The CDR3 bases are TGTGCCAGCAGCTCCCGATGTACCGGGACAGAGACGGATGGGGATGGCTACACCTTC.

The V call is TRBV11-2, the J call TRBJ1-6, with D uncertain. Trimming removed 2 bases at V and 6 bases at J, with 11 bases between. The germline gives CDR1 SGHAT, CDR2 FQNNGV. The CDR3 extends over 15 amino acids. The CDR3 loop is CASSLNGLGNSPLHF. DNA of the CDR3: TGTGCCAGCAGCTTAAACGGGTTGGGTAATTCACCCCTCCACTTT.

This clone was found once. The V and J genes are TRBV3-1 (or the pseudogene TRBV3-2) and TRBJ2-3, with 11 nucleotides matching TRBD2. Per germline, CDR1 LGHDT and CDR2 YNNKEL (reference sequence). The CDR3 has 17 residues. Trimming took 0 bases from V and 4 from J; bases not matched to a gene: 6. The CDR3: CASSQEEGLAGSDTQYF. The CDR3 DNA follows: TGTGCCAGCAGCCAAGAGGAAGGACTAGCGGGTTCAGATACGCAGTATTTT.

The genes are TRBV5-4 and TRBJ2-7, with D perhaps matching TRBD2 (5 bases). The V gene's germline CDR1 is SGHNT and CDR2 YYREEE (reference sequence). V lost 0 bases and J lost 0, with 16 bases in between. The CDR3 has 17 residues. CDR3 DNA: TGTGCCAGCAGCTTGGGCCTCAGAGCGGAGAGCTCCTACGAGCAGTACTTC. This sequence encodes CASSLGLRAESSYEQYF.

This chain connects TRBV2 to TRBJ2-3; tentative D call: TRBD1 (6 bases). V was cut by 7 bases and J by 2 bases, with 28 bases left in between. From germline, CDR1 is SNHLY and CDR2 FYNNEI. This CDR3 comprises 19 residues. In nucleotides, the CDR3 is TGTGCCAGCAAACGCTCGGTAGAAACGGGACACCTCGTCACAGATACGCAGTATTTT. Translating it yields CASKRSVETGHLVTDTQYF.

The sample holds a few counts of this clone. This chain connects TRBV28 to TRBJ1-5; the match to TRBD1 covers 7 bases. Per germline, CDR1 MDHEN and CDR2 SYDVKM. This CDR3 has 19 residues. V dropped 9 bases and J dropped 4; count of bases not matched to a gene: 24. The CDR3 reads CASTRMTQGVLPHNQPQHF. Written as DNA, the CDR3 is TGTGCCAGTACGCGGATGACCCAGGGGGTTCTGCCACATAATCAGCCCCAGCATTTT.